This TCR beta chain was profiled in a study of CD8 T cells in ankylosing spondylitis. The study's findings and limits: In synovial fluid and blood from reactive arthritis, some motif variants were previously reported. Within matched ankylosing spondylitis synovial fluid, disease-linked clones were reportedly significantly enriched.

Germline-derived CDR1 and CDR2 are SGHKS and YYEKEE (reference sequence). This CDR3 contains 17 residues. V was trimmed by 1 base and J by 4 bases, leaving 20 bases between them. Turning to this clonotype: Its antigen remains unknown.

TCRdb re-analysed the 5' RACE reads in MiXCR, keeping a single row per CDR3 protein. Among 250,000 or so distinct CDR3 sequences listed, 20% to 30% were seen once. The TCR was taken from a male donor with ankylosing spondylitis or in good health (not recorded which). The sequenced sample consisted of blood, either unsorted or a sorted T cell fraction (not recorded which). V is TRBV5-5 and J is TRBJ1-1; D possibly corresponds to TRBD1 (5 bases). This chain's CDR3 is CASSLLGTLRWSTEAFF. The CDR3 coding sequence is TGTGCCAGCAGCTTGCTGGGGACCCTTAGATGGAGCACTGAAGCTTTCTTT.